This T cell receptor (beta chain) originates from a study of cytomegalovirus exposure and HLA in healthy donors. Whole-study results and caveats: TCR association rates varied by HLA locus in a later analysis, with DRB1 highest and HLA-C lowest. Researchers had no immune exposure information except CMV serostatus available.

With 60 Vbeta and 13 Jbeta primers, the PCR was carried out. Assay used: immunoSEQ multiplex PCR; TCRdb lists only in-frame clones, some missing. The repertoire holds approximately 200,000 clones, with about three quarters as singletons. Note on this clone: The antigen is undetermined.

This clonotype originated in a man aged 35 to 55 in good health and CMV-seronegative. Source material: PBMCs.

The CDR3 sequence: CSAGEGGYTF. CDR3 DNA: TGCAGTGCTGGGGAGGGTGGCTACACCTTC. V usage is TRBV20-1 and J usage is TRBJ1-2; D not certain. The CDR3 spans 10 residues. CDR1 and CDR2 from the germline V gene are DFQATT and SNEGSKA (reference sequence). Trimming stripped 5 bases from V and 7 bases from J, with 8 bases between.